This T cell receptor beta chain was captured in a study of tumor and adjacent non-tumor tissue in lung cancer. Study background: Stage I to III disease affected roughly ten men and roughly five women aged roughly 31 to 80.

This sample's RNA came from whole unsorted tissue. A modified ARM-PCR protocol with three rounds of nested PCR amplified TCRbeta. TCRdb called the multiplex PCR reads again in MiXCR, with one record for every CDR3 protein. The sample has roughly 200,000 distinct CDR3 sequences, less than 80% seen once. Sequencing was carried out using lung tumor tissue. This clonotype was obtained from a man aged 60 to 75 with non-small cell lung cancer.

The CDR3 loop is CSASGLAGMDTQYF. CDR3 coding DNA: TGCAGTGCTAGCGGACTAGCAGGGATGGATACGCAGTATTTT. This rearrangement joins TRBV20-1 to TRBJ2-3; 8 bases line up with TRBD2. CDR3 length: 14 residues. J gave up 6 bases and V 3 bases, and 8 bases lay outside the gene matches. The germline gives CDR1 DFQATT, CDR2 SNEGSKA (reference sequence).